This T cell receptor (beta chain) stems from a study of regulatory T cells in long-lasting Graves disease. Study-wide background: The antithyroid drugs taken by newly diagnosed Graves' patients had been used for under 3 months.

The time point denotes: newly diagnosed GD, antithyroid drugs for less than 3 months. Extracted PBMC RNA gave rise to the TCR library. Only a few counts were recorded for this clonotype. Its target is unknown. Assembly of TCR beta libraries relied on iRepertoire HTBI primers together with Arm-PCR of CDR3 regions. As handled by the study authors: Samples jointly harbored roughly 62 TRBV and about 15 TRBJ segments. TCRdb reprocessed the multiplex PCR reads via MiXCR and lists one record per CDR3 protein. In this record, the V and J calls reflect TCRdb's handling and not the investigators' own analysis. The profile shows roughly 420,000 distinct CDR3 sequences, approximately 14% of them singletons. Study-wide findings and caveats: TRBV28, TRBJ1-2 and TRBJ2-5 were segments that persistent disease favored.

V was cut by 1 base and J by 5 bases, with 12 bases left in between. Germline CDR1 MGHRA, CDR2 YSYEKL. This CDR3 has 15 residues. These data also featured in a second study, about T cells in Graves' hyperthyroidism and ophthalmopathy. This second report adds: Patients having uncontrolled infection, another autoimmune disease, pregnancy or lactation were not included.

The specimen comprised peripheral blood mononuclear cells (PBMCs), sampled at new diagnosis, from a patient treated with antithyroid drugs. The rearrangement links TRBV4-1 to TRBJ1-5; no firm D call. The clonotype originates from a woman aged 45-65 years with Graves disease. The CDR3 here is CASSQGGQADQPQHF. The CDR3 DNA reads as TGCGCCAGCAGCCAAGGTGGCCAGGCTGATCAGCCCCAGCATTTT.